Listed below are T cell receptor beta chains from one sample, sequenced in a study of T-cell reconstitution after alpha-beta-depleted transplantation in children. MiXCR, run by TCRdb on the PCR reads, gives a single entry per CDR3 protein. The table lists about 610,000 distinct CDR3 sequences, about 10% of them singletons, with roughly 4% in the top ten. The starting material was PBMCs from the stem cell graft donor, obtained from the stem cell graft. Receptors were obtained from a human donor who donated a stem cell graft to a child with acute myeloid leukemia. CDR3s include the opening cysteine and the closing phenylalanine or tryptophan. A D gene is named only where the DNA matches it firmly. Clone size is not always given. Where it is, it says once, few, many or a class for expanded clones.

CDR3nt: TGCAGTGCCGGCGGACAGTTTAATCAGCCCCAGCATTTT; CDR3aa: CSAGGQFNQPQHF; j_gene: TRBJ1-5; d_gene: -; abundance: few; v_gene: TRBV20-1
CDR3nt: TGCAGCGCCTCGACAGGGGGCAAGGTGAGGAACACTGAAGCTTTCTTT; CDR3aa: CSASTGGKVRNTEAFF; j_gene: TRBJ1-1; d_gene: TRBD1; abundance: -; v_gene: TRBV29-1
CDR3nt: TGCAGCGTTCCCATTCCTAGCGGGAGGGCCTACAATGAGCAGTTCTTC; CDR3aa: CSVPIPSGRAYNEQFF; j_gene: TRBJ2-1; d_gene: TRBD2; abundance: -; v_gene: TRBV29-1
CDR3nt: TGCAGCGTTGAAGGGGACAGCTATGGCTACACCTTC; CDR3aa: CSVEGDSYGYTF; j_gene: TRBJ1-2; d_gene: TRBD1; abundance: -; v_gene: TRBV29-1
CDR3nt: TGTGCCACCGCGCGTCAGGACAGGGAGAACGAGCAGTACTTC; CDR3aa: CATARQDRENEQYF; j_gene: TRBJ2-7; d_gene: TRBD1; abundance: -; v_gene: TRBV24-1
CDR3nt: TGTGCCAGCAGCAAACTCCTGTACGAGGGCCCCGACTACTCTGGGGCCAACGTCCTGACTTTC; CDR3aa: CASSKLLYEGPDYSGANVLTF; j_gene: TRBJ2-6; d_gene: -; abundance: once; v_gene: TRBV21-1
CDR3nt: TGTGCCAGCAGCGTAGGAGCGGCACCCTACGAGCAGTACTTC; CDR3aa: CASSVGAAPYEQYF; j_gene: TRBJ2-7; d_gene: -; abundance: -; v_gene: TRBV9
CDR3nt: TGCGCCAGCAGCTTGGGACAGGGCGCCATATATTTT; CDR3aa: CASSLGQGAIYF; j_gene: TRBJ1-3; d_gene: TRBD1; abundance: many; v_gene: TRBV5-1
CDR3nt: TGTGCCAGCAGTGGGGCTAGCGGGAGCTCCTACGAGCAGTACTTC; CDR3aa: CASSGASGSSYEQYF; j_gene: TRBJ2-7; d_gene: TRBD2; abundance: many; v_gene: TRBV14
CDR3nt: TGTGCCTGGAGTGTTGGGACAGGGTTGGGGCAAGAGACCCAGTACTTC; CDR3aa: CAWSVGTGLGQETQYF; j_gene: TRBJ2-5; d_gene: TRBD1; abundance: few; v_gene: TRBV30
CDR3nt: TGTGCCAGCAGATTCCAGCCAGGGGAAGATGTGTTCTTC; CDR3aa: CASRFQPGEDVFF; j_gene: TRBJ2-1; d_gene: -; abundance: -; v_gene: TRBV28
CDR3nt: TGCAGTGCTAAAGACGAGCGAATGTGGTCCTACAATGAGCAGTTCTTC; CDR3aa: CSAKDERMWSYNEQFF; j_gene: TRBJ2-1; d_gene: -; abundance: few; v_gene: TRBV20-1
CDR3nt: TGTGCCAGCAGCCCCGCTCGGGTATGCAATCAGCCCCAGCATTTT; CDR3aa: CASSPARVCNQPQHF; j_gene: TRBJ1-5; d_gene: -; abundance: -; v_gene: TRBV11-2
CDR3nt: TGCAGCGTTCTGGTGATCATAGGAGCCACTGAAGCTTTCTTT; CDR3aa: CSVLVIIGATEAFF; j_gene: TRBJ1-1; d_gene: -; abundance: few; v_gene: TRBV29-1
CDR3nt: TGCGCCAGCAGCCACAGTCCCCGGGACGAGCAGTACTTC; CDR3aa: CASSHSPRDEQYF; j_gene: TRBJ2-7; d_gene: -; abundance: -; v_gene: TRBV4-3